Following are 11 T cell receptor beta chains from one sample sequenced in a study of cytomegalovirus exposure and HLA in healthy donors. The study ran its PCR with 60 Vbeta and 13 Jbeta primers. Clones were read by immunoSEQ multiplex PCR, and TCRdb kept only the in-frame ones, dropping some. The repertoire holds approximately 140,000 clones, roughly 74% seen once, with 6.2% in the top ten. Sequencing was carried out using PBMCs. All receptors come from a woman aged 40 to 50 in good health and CMV-seropositive.

The chain recombines TRBV2 with TRBJ2-4, with a tentative D call TRBD2 (6 bases). The CDR3 covers 14 residues. Per the germline V gene, CDR1 is SNHLY and CDR2 is FYNNEI. V dropped 6 bases and J dropped 0 bases, with 9 bases sitting between them. For the CDR3, the DNA is TGTGCCAGCAGAAATAGCGGAGCCAAAAACATTCAGTACTTC. Translated: CASRNSGAKNIQYF. Full variable domain (rest looked up from reference TRBV2 and TRBJ2-4): EPEVTQTPSHQVTQMGQEVILRCVPISNHLYFYWYRQILGQKVEFLVSFYNNEISEKSEIFDDQFSVERPDGSNFTLKIRSTKLEDSAMYFCASRNSGAKNIQYFGAGTRLSVL.

This clone was seen only a few times. This chain joins TRBV29-1 and TRBJ1-1; 8 bases are a match to TRBD1. V dropped 4 bases and J dropped 9; count of bases not matched to a gene: 4. The CDR3 length is 11 residues. Germline V gene lookup returns CDR1 SQVTM and CDR2 ANQGSEA. This CDR3 is CSVAGGDKAFF. In DNA, the CDR3 is TGCAGCGTTGCAGGGGGCGATAAAGCTTTCTTT.

This sequence joins TRBV5-1 and TRBJ2-7; D unclear. Deletions cut 4 bases from V and 7 bases from J, with 12 bases between. This CDR3 is built from 12 residues. Germline V lookup: CDR1 SGHRS, CDR2 YFSETQ. The chain's CDR3 is CASSPVNGEQYF. CDR3 nucleotides: TGCGCCAGCAGCCCGGTTAACGGGGAGCAGTACTTC.

The chain is built from TRBV4-2 and TRBJ2-3, with 11 bases identical to TRBD2. This CDR3 has 17 amino acids. V shed 1 base and J 1 base; nucleotides not matched to a gene: 4. Germline V gives CDR1 LGHNA, CDR2 YNFKEQ. CDR3 protein: CASSQGIAGGGTDTQYF. CDR3 nucleotides: TGTGCCAGCAGCCAAGGAATAGCGGGAGGGGGCACAGATACGCAGTATTTT.

V usage is TRBV9 and J usage is TRBJ2-1; TRBD2 agrees at 14 bases. The V gene's germline CDR1 is SGDLS and CDR2 YYNGEE. The length of the CDR3 is 18 residues. The J segment lost 4 bases and the V segment lost 0 bases, leaving 6 bases of the junction unmatched. The CDR3 DNA follows: TGTGCCAGCAGCGTAGGGACTAGCGGGAGGACGCGGTACAATGAGCAGTTCTTC. Protein product: CASSVGTSGRTRYNEQFF.

In its sample, this clone was seen a few times. The J gene is TRBJ2-1, the V gene TRBV7-2; 8 bases agree with TRBD1. V trimming: 1 base; J trimming: 8 bases; junction bases outside the gene matches: 7. The CDR3 covers 15 residues. Germline values: CDR1 SGHTA, CDR2 FQGNSA. The CDR3 DNA sequence: TGTGCCAGCAGCTTAGGACAGGGGTCTCTCTATGAGCAGTTCTTC. Protein product: CASSLGQGSLYEQFF.

The rearrangement joins TRBV5-1 to TRBJ2-1, with 8 bases aligning to TRBD1. J lost 4 bases, V lost 1 base, and 4 bases had no gene match. The germline V gene has CDR1 SGHRS and CDR2 YFSETQ. CDR3 length equals 15 residues. This CDR3 reads CASSLWDRLYNEQFF. The DNA for the CDR3 is TGCGCCAGCAGCTTGTGGGACAGGTTGTACAATGAGCAGTTCTTC.

The chain has TRBV15 and TRBJ1-5; TRBD1 might be the D (6 bases). This CDR3 region has 17 residues. V was trimmed by 0 bases and J by 2 bases, leaving 14 bases between them. Germline V gene sequence: CDR1 LNHNV, CDR2 YYDKDF (reference sequence). The CDR3 loop reads CATSRDRGSRRNQPQHF. The CDR3 region has the DNA TGTGCCACCAGCAGAGACAGGGGAAGTCGGCGCAATCAGCCCCAGCATTTT.

The rearrangement joins TRBV4-2 to TRBJ2-5; no reliable D call. The CDR3 runs to 14 residues. Trimming took 1 base from V and 1 from J, leaving 7 bases between them. Germline V gives CDR1 LGHNA, CDR2 YNFKEQ. The CDR3 sequence: CASSQGGFQETQYF. The CDR3 DNA reads as TGTGCCAGCAGCCAAGGCGGTTTCCAAGAGACCCAGTACTTC.

The chain carries TRBV5-4 and TRBJ2-3, with 13 bases matching TRBD2. From germline, CDR1 is SGHNT and CDR2 YYREEE (reference sequence). The length of the CDR3 is 17 residues. V shed 2 bases, J shed 5 bases, and the junction held 8 bases outside the gene matches. The CDR3 loop reads CASSLRLAGGGVDTQYF. The CDR3 nucleotides read TGTGCCAGCAGCTTACGACTAGCGGGAGGTGGAGTAGATACGCAGTATTTT.

The V and J genes are TRBV2 and TRBJ1-5, with D perhaps TRBD1 (6 bases). Germline loops: CDR1 SNHLY, CDR2 FYNNEI. This CDR3 spans 14 amino acids. V lost 1 base to trimming and J lost 6 bases, with 10 bases between them. The CDR3 protein is CASSEGTVVQPQHF. In DNA, the CDR3 is TGTGCCAGCAGTGAAGGGACAGTAGTTCAGCCCCAGCATTTT.